The present TCR beta chain was sequenced within a study of shared clonotypes between healthy human individuals. The wider study: Researchers assigned three CD4 naive, three CD4 memory, two CD8 naive and one CD8 memory plate to each donor.

Libraries were prepared by immunoSEQ multiplex PCR; TCRdb keeps only in-frame clonotypes and omits some of them. The table shows 650,000 to 800,000 clones, with around 77% occurring only once. As to this clone: Its antigen is not known.

The study's findings and limits: Clonotype sharing among donors, it was expected, would be affected by sequencing depth.

This CDR3 is built from 15 residues. Per germline, CDR1 SGHDT and CDR2 YYEEEE. The V end was cut by 0 bases, the J end by 3 bases, with 13 bases between. What was sequenced was memory CD4+ T cells sorted from blood. Subset noted: CD45RA-negative fraction. This chain connects TRBV5-6 to TRBJ2-7; D gene unclear. This TCR was recovered from a woman younger than 45 in good health. In DNA, the CDR3 is TGTGCCAGCAGCTTGGGTCCGCGAGCCCTCTACGAGCAGTACTTC. Translating it yields CASSLGPRALYEQYF.